A single TCR beta chain is shown here with its context. The CDR3 covers 16 residues. The ends were cut back, 0 bases at V and 3 bases at J, with 16 bases in the middle. Germline V gives CDR1 DFQATT, CDR2 SNEGSKA (reference sequence). TCRdb used MiXCR to reprocess the 5' RACE reads, holding one entry per CDR3 protein. Of some 64,000 distinct CDR3 sequences in the sample, 22% were seen once. The genes are TRBV20-1 and TRBJ2-3, with D hard to call. The receptor was isolated from a female donor with breast cancer. Sequencing used memory CD4+ T cells sorted from a lymph node. Subset defined: memory CD4+ T cells, CD4+CD45RO+CD25-. In DNA, the CDR3 is TGCAGTGCTAGAGACTGGTTCCGCGCGGTTACAGATACGCAGTATTTT. This gives the protein CSARDWFRAVTDTQYF.